What follows describes a single T cell receptor beta chain. Its antigen is unidentified. These data originate in a study of T cell repertoires in cytomegalovirus infection. Turning to the study itself: Recently identified HLA-C-restricted CMV epitopes were among the peptides used. Public signatures in TCR beta pointed to CMV infection and matching HLA type. Study-level findings and limits: What dominated the ex vivo response were HLA-C-restricted CMV-specific TCR beta clonotypes. The cumulative frequency of public TCR beta families identified carriers of CMV plus the relevant HLA.

MiXCR, applied by TCRdb to the reads, yields one record per CDR3 protein. The data show about 830,000 distinct CDR3 sequences, less than 35% seen once. Material: cultured CD8+ T cells from PBMCs, obtained from culture after CMV antigen stimulation. This clonotype originated in a human donor in good health (CMV status not recorded). Some clones in this sample may be carry-over from other donors' samples.

The chain's CDR3 is CASSSTEESYNEQFF. The CDR3 nucleotides are TGTGCCAGCAGCTCGACGGAAGAAAGCTACAATGAGCAGTTCTTC. The rearrangement joins TRBV5-6 to TRBJ2-1; D is undetermined. Trimming removed 3 bases at V and 3 bases at J, with 13 bases between. This CDR3 comprises 15 residues. CDR1 is SGHDT and CDR2 is YYEEEE in the germline V gene.